This TCR beta chain was observed in a study of blood T cell repertoires in COVID-19. Study details: Samples taken during acute and convalescent COVID-19 were collected in the United States, Italy and Spain. Sources were T cells, B-cell-depleted T cells, or PBMCs; the material itself was cDNA or gDNA.

Original processing methods: Reference gene primer amplification gave estimated nucleated cell counts. Profiling relied on immunoSEQ multiplex PCR, and the TCRdb table lists in-frame clones only, not all of them. The V and J calls and the clone size are those of that table, but D and trimming were determined from the DNA. The sample has about 74,000 clones; around 90% are singletons. The CDR3 runs 16 residues. Germline lookup yields CDR1 SGHNT and CDR2 YYREEE (reference sequence). V shed 4 bases, J shed 5 bases, and the junction held 7 bases outside the gene matches. The chain joins TRBV5-4 to TRBJ2-3; 13 positions match TRBD2. The TCR originated in a woman of 80 years or more with active or convalescent COVID-19. The sample consisted of peripheral blood. CDR3 protein: CASSLLAGGPIDTQYF. In nucleotides, the CDR3 is TGTGCCAGCAGCCTACTAGCGGGGGGGCCAATAGATACGCAGTATTTT.